One T cell receptor beta chain is described in this entry. This sample is drawn from a study of T cell responses to AZD1222 COVID-19 vaccine. The overall study: Second doses at about 4 or about 12 weeks were pooled.

Sequencing used immunoSEQ multiplex PCR; TCRdb keeps in-frame clones, though not all of them. The data show approximately 70,000 clones, 75% to 85% seen once. This CDR3 is built from 15 residues. Per the germline V gene, CDR1 is SGHRS and CDR2 is YFSETQ. The trim removed 2 bases at V and 6 bases at J, leaving 7 bases unmatched. The V gene is TRBV5-1, the J gene TRBJ2-7; TRBD1 matches at 11 bases. Specimen: peripheral blood, collected on day 0 of AZD1222 vaccination. The origin of this receptor is an adult in good health. The CDR3: CASSFAPGQGGEQYF. In nucleotides, the CDR3 is TGCGCCAGCAGCTTCGCCCCGGGACAGGGGGGCGAGCAGTACTTC.